This record covers a single T cell receptor (beta chain). This specimen comes from a study of shared clonotypes between healthy human individuals. Overall study: Contributing individuals were a couple of females and three males aged 18 to 49.

Libraries were prepared by immunoSEQ multiplex PCR; TCRdb keeps only in-frame clonotypes and omits some of them. The profile shows around 2,000,000 clones, around 96% of them singletons. The naive CD8 fraction comprised CD45RO-negative cells positively selected for CCR7 and excluded terminally differentiated effector memory CD45RA+ cells. This CDR3 region has 15 residues. Trimming took 0 bases from V and 7 from J, leaving 15 bases between them. Germline-derived CDR1 and CDR2 are LGHNA and YSLEER. The sample taken for sequencing was naive CD8+ T cells sorted from blood. The chain combines TRBV4-3 with TRBJ1-2; D is possibly TRBD1 (6 bases). This receptor was obtained from a man aged 18 to 30 in good health. CDR3 bases: TGCGCCAGCAGCCAAGATCGACAGGCATTGGGTGGCTACACCTTC. Translated: CASSQDRQALGGYTF.